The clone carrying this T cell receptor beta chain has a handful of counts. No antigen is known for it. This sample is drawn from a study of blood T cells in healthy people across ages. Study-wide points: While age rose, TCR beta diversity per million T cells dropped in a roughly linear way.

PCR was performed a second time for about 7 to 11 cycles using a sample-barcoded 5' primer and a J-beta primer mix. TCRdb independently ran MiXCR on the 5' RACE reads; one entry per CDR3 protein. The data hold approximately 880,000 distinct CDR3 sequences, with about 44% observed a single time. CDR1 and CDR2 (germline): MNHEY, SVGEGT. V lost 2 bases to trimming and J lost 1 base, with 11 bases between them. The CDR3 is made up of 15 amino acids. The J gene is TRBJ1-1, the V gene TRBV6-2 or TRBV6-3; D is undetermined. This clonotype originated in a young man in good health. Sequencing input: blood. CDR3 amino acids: CASSYGPGRNTEAFF. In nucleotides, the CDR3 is TGTGCCAGCAGTTACGGTCCGGGGAGGAACACTGAAGCTTTCTTT.